This T cell receptor (beta chain) was found in a study of T cell changes during pregnancy in multiple sclerosis. Measured with immunoSEQ multiplex PCR; TCRdb has only the in-frame clones, and not every one. The sample includes about 43,000 clones, roughly 91% seen only once; the top ten take 1.4%. CDR3 length equals 16 residues. Germline assignment: CDR1 SQVTM and CDR2 ANQGSEA. The junction had 11 bases not matched to a gene; V was cut back by 4 bases and J by 1 base. This TCR was recovered from a female donor with multiple sclerosis, enrolled in a pregnancy study. The chain carries TRBV29-1 and TRBJ1-1, with 8 bases matching TRBD1. The material sequenced was PBMCs (not recorded whether the cells were cultured). This CDR3 reads CSVGGGQGVWNTEAFF. The CDR3 DNA sequence: TGCAGCGTTGGGGGTGGACAGGGAGTTTGGAACACTGAAGCTTTCTTT. Based on the CDR3 plus reference TRBV29-1 and TRBJ1-1, the full variable domain is SAVISQKPSRDICQRGTSLTIQCQVDSQVTMMFWYRQQPGQSLTLIATANQGSEATYESGFVIDKFPISRPNLTFSTLTVSNMSPEDSSIYLCSVGGGQGVWNTEAFFGQGTRLTVV.